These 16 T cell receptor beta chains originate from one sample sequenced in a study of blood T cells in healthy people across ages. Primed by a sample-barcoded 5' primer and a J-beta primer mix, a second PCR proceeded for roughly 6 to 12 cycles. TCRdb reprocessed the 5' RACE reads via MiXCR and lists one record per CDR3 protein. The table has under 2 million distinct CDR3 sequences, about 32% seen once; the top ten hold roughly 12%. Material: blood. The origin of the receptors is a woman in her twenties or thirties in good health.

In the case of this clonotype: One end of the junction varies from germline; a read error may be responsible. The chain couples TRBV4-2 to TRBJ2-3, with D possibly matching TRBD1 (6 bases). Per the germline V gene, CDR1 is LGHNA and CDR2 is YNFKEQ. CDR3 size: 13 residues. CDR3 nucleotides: TGTGCCAGCAGCCAGGGGGCAGGAGATACGCGGTATTTT. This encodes CASSQGAGDTRYF.

The CDR3 nucleotides read TGTGCCAGCAGTCTCACAGGGGTGACGGAGACCCAGTACTTC. Its translation is CASSLTGVTETQYF. This chain uses TRBV28 with TRBJ2-5, with 7 bases aligning to TRBD1. Germline V lookup: CDR1 MDHEN, CDR2 SYDVKM. The CDR3 loop spans 14 amino acids. The J segment lost 5 bases and the V segment lost 5 bases, leaving 8 bases of the junction unmatched.

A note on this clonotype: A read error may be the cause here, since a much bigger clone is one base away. CDR3: CASSLFVGRGEQFF. The DNA of the CDR3 is TGTGCCAGCAGCTTATTCGTGGGTAGGGGCGAGCAGTTCTTC. The gene calls are TRBV7-2 and TRBJ2-1, with D possibly TRBD1 on 5 matching bases. Germline CDR1 and CDR2: SGHTA and FQGNSA. The CDR3 runs to 14 residues. V shed 2 bases and J shed 10 bases, with 15 bases lying between them. Supplemented by reference TRBV7-2 and TRBJ2-1, the full variable domain reads GAGVSQSPSNKVTEKGKDVELRCDPISGHTALYWYRQSLGQGLEFLIYFQGNSAPDKSGLPSDRFSAERTGGSVSTLTIQRTQQEDSAVYLCASSLFVGRGEQFFGPGTRLTVL.

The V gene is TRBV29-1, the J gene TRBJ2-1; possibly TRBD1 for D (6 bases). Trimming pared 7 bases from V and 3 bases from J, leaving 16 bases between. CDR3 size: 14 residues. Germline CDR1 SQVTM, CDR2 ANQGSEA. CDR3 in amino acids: CSGIPGHNYNEQFF. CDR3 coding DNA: TGCAGCGGCATCCCGGGACACAACTACAATGAGCAGTTCTTC.

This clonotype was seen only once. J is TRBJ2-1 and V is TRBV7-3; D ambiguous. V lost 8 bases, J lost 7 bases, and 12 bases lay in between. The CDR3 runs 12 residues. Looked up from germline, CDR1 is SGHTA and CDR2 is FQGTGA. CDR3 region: CASASSRNEQFF. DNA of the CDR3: TGTGCCAGCGCTTCATCTAGGAATGAGCAGTTCTTC.

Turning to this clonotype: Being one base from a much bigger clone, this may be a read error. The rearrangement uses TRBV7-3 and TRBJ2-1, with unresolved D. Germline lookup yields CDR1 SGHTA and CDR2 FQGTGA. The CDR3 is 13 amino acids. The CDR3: CAGSLYRDNEQFF. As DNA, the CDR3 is TGTGCCGGCAGCTTATACAGAGACAATGAGCAGTTCTTC.

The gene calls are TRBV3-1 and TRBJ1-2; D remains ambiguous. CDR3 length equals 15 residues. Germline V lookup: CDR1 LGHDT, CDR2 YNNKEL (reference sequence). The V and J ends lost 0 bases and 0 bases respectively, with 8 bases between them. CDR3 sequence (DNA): TGTGCCAGCAGCCAAGAGGGATTTGCTAACTATGGCTACACCTTC. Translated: CASSQEGFANYGYTF.

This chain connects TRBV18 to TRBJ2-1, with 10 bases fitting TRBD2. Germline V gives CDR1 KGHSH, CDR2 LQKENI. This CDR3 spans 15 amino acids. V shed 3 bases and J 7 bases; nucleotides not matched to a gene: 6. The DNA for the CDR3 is TGTGCCAGCTCACCTGGGACTAGCGTACCTAATGAGCAGTTCTTC. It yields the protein CASSPGTSVPNEQFF.

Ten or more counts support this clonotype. The CDR3 spells CASSQAVTGRDYEQYF. Written as DNA, the CDR3 is TGCGCCAGCAGCCAAGCTGTTACGGGCAGGGACTACGAGCAGTACTTC. This rearrangement joins TRBV4-1 to TRBJ2-7; a weak D match, TRBD1 (5 bases). Germline lookup yields CDR1 MGHRA and CDR2 YSYEKL. V dropped 1 base and J dropped 3 bases, with 16 bases sitting between them. The CDR3 has 16 amino acids.

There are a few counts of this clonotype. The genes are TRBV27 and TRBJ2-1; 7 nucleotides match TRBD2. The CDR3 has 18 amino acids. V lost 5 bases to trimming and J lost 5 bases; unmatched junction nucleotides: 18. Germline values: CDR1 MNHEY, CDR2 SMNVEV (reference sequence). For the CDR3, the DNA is TGTGCCAGCAGTCCCGCTCGCACCCTAGCGGTAGAAGACAATGAGCAGTTCTTC. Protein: CASSPARTLAVEDNEQFF.

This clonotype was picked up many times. The CDR3: CASSFGSGNYGYTF. CDR3 in DNA: TGTGCCAGCAGCTTTGGGTCAGGGAACTATGGCTACACCTTC. The chain employs TRBV11-2 and TRBJ1-2; weak D call: TRBD1 (5 bases). The CDR3 is 14 residues long. CDR1 is SGHAT, CDR2 FQNNGV, per germline. The V end was cut by 3 bases, the J end by 2 bases, with 10 bases between.

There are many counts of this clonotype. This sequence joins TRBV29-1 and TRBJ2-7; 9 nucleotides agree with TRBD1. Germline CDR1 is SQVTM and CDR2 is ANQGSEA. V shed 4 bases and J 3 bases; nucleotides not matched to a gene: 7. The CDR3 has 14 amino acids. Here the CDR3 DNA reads TGCAGCGTTGGACCGGGACAGGGACACTACGAGCAGTACTTC. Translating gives CSVGPGQGHYEQYF.

The CDR3 DNA sequence: TGCGCCAGCAGCTGGGGGAACTCCTACGAGCAGTACTTC. As protein: CASSWGNSYEQYF. V usage is TRBV5-1 and J usage is TRBJ2-7; the D call may be TRBD1 or TRBD2 (5 bases each). Germline-derived CDR1 and CDR2 are SGHRS and YFSETQ. V lost 3 bases, J lost 0 bases, and 7 bases lay in between. The CDR3 has 13 amino acids.

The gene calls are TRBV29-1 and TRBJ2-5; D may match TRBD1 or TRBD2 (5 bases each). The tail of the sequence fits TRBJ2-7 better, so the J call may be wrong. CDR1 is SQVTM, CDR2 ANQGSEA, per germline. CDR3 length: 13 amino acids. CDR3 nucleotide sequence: TGCAGCATTGGTGAGGGGCCGGGTGGCGAGCAGTACTTC. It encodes CSIGEGPGGEQYF.

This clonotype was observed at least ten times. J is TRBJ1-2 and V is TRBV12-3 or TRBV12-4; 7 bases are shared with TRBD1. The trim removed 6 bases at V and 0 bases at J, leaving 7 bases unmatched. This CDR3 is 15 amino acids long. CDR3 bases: TGTGCCAGCAGCCTAGGGGACAGTCCTAACTATGGCTACACCTTC. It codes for CASSLGDSPNYGYTF.

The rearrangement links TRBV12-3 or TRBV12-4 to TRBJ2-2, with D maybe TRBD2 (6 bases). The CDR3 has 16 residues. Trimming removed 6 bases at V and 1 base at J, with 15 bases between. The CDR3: CASSLGLQMNTGELFF. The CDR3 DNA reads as TGTGCCAGCAGCCTGGGACTGCAGATGAACACCGGGGAGCTGTTTTTT.